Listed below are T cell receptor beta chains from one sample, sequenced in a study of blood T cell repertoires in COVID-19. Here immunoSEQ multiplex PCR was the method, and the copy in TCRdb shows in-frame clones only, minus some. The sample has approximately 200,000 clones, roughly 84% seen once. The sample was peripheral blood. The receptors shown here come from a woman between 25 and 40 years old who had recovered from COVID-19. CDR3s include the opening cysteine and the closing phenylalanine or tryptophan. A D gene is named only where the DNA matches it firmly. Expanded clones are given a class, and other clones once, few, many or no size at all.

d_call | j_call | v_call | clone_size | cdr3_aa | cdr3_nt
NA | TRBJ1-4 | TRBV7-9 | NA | CASSPRRRGAGEKLFF | TGTGCCAGCAGTCCCCGGCGGAGGGGCGCCGGGGAAAAACTGTTTTTT
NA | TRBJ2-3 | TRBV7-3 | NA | CASSLTPDSPDTQYF | TGTGCCAGCAGCTTAACCCCGGACAGCCCAGATACGCAGTATTTT
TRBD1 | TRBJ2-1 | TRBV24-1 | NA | CATAGDRGSYNEQFF | TGTGCCACCGCCGGGGACAGGGGCTCCTACAATGAGCAGTTCTTC
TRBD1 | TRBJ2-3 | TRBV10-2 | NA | CASSVDRGTDTQYF | TGCGCCAGCAGTGTGGACAGGGGTACAGATACGCAGTATTTT
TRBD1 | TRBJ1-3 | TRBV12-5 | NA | CASGLGGDRGYGNTIYF | TGTGCTAGTGGTTTGGGCGGGGACAGAGGGTACGGAAACACCATATATTTT
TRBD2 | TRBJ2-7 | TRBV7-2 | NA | CASSFKTSRAEYEQYF | TGTGCCAGCAGCTTTAAGACTAGCAGGGCCGAGTACGAGCAGTACTTC
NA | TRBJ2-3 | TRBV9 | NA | CASSVAGKTDTQYF | TGTGCCAGCAGCGTCGCGGGGAAAACAGATACGCAGTATTTT
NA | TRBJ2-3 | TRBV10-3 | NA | CAISESLARADTQYF | TGTGCCATCAGTGAGTCGTTAGCGAGGGCAGATACGCAGTATTTT
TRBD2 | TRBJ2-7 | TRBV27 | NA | CASSEGTSGSGKYEQYF | TGTGCCAGCAGTGAGGGGACTAGCGGGAGCGGTAAGTACGAGCAGTACTTC
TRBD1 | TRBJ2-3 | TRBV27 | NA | CASSLYGQGFVDTQYF | TGTGCCAGCAGTTTATACGGACAGGGGTTTGTGGATACGCAGTATTTT
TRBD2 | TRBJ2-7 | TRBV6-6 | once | CASRSLAGGPYEQYF | TGTGCCAGCAGGTCCTTAGCGGGAGGGCCGTACGAGCAGTACTTC
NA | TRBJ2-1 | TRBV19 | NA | CASSTRSFNEQFF | TGTGCCAGTAGTACCCGAAGCTTTAATGAGCAGTTCTTC
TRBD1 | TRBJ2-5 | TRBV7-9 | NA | CASSRDRGLGETQYF | TGTGCCAGCAGCCGGGACAGGGGTTTAGGAGAGACCCAGTACTTC
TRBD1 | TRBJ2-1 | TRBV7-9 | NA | CASSQRTGHEQFF | TGTGCCAGCAGCCAGCGGACAGGGCATGAGCAGTTCTTC
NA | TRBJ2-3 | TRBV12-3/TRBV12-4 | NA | CAIRHSSTDTQYF | TGTGCCATTCGTCACTCTAGCACAGATACGCAGTATTTT
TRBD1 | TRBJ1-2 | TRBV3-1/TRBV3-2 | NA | CASSQVPGQGVYGYTF | TGTGCCAGCAGCCAAGTTCCGGGACAGGGAGTTTATGGCTACACCTTC
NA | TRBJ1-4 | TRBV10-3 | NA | CAISEVELEKLFF | TGTGCCATCAGTGAGGTGGAGTTGGAAAAACTGTTTTTT
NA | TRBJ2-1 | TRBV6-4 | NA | CASMPQWPCNEQFF | TGTGCCAGCATGCCTCAGTGGCCGTGCAATGAGCAGTTCTTC
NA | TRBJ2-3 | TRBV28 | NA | CASATPISTDTQYF | TGTGCCAGCGCAACACCGATCTCCACAGATACGCAGTATTTT
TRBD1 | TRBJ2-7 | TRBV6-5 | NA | CASRRQGRLSEQYF | TGTGCCAGCAGGAGACAGGGCCGCCTATCCGAGCAGTACTTC
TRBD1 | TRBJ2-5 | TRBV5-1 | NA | CASSLVGTGGEETQYF | TGCGCCAGCAGCTTGGTAGGGACAGGGGGCGAAGAGACCCAGTACTTC
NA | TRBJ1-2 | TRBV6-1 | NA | CASSEIAGASKGYTF | TGTGCCAGCAGTGAAATTGCAGGGGCGAGTAAGGGCTACACCTTC
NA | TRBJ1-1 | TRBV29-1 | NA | CSVAGGRNTEAFF | TGCAGCGTTGCGGGGGGGCGCAACACTGAAGCTTTCTTT
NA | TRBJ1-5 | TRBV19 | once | CAGSGTNERNQPQHF | TGTGCCGGTTCCGGGACTAATGAGAGGAATCAGCCCCAGCATTTT
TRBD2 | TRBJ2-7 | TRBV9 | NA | CASSNQREFSSYEQYF | TGTGCCAGCAGCAACCAGCGGGAGTTCTCCTCCTACGAGCAGTACTTC
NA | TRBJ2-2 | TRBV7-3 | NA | CASSQTGSSDTTGELFF | TGTGCCAGCAGCCAAACGGGAAGTAGCGACACTACCGGGGAGCTGTTTTTT
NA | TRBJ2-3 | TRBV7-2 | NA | CASKLFGTDTQYF | TGTGCCAGCAAGCTTTTCGGCACAGATACGCAGTATTTT
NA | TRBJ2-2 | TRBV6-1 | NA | CASSEAGTGELFF | TGTGCCAGCAGTGAGGCGGGGACCGGGGAGCTGTTTTTT
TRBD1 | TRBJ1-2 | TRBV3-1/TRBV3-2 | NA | CASGSSDRGYGYTF | TGTGCCAGCGGATCATCCGACAGGGGCTATGGCTACACCTTC
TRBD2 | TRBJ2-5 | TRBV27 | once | CASSLASGSGETQYF | TGTGCCAGCAGTTTGGCTAGCGGGAGTGGAGAGACCCAGTACTTC
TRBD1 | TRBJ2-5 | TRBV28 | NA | CASSSGTGIAKTQYF | TGTGCCAGCAGTTCCGGGACAGGGATTGCGAAGACCCAGTACTTC
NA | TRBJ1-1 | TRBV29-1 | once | CSGTKAGEAFF | TGCAGCGGAACCAAAGCGGGTGAAGCTTTCTTT
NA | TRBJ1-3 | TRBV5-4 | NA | CASSLDRSSGNTIYF | TGTGCCAGCAGCTTGGACAGGAGCTCTGGAAACACCATATATTTT
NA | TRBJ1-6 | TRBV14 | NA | CASSQDTGTGGTLHF | TGTGCCAGCAGCCAAGATACAGGGACCGGTGGAACCCTCCACTTT
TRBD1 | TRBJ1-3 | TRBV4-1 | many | CASSQEGPKGQGGNTIYF | TGCGCCAGCAGCCAAGAAGGCCCTAAAGGACAGGGAGGAAACACCATATATTTT